Here is one TCR beta chain with its context. Its antigen is as yet unknown. From germline, CDR1 is SGHTA and CDR2 FQGNSA. V shed 2 bases, J shed 0 bases, and the junction held 14 bases outside the gene matches. The CDR3 runs to 19 residues. This sample stems from a study of shared clonotypes between healthy human individuals. Broader study findings: Clonotype sharing among donors, it was expected, would be affected by sequencing depth.

Unsorted PBMC contributed approximately 300 ng DNA, approximately 33,000 T cell genomes, to each replicate PCR. Sequenced by immunoSEQ multiplex PCR; TCRdb stores in-frame clones only, minus some. Here the sample spans about half a million clones, roughly 78% being singletons. This sequence was found in a woman aged 40 to 50 in good health. Some clones in this sample may be carry-over from other donors' samples. V usage is TRBV7-2 and J usage is TRBJ2-5; 8 bases map to TRBD2. The material sequenced was PBMCs. Here the CDR3 DNA reads TGTGCCAGCAGCTTACGGAGCGGGAGCGCGGGATCTTACCAAGAGACCCAGTACTTC. This translates into CASSLRSGSAGSYQETQYF.